This TCR beta chain was sequenced in a study of OX40 agonist ivuxolimab in advanced cancers. Clones were sequenced by immunoSEQ multiplex PCR, and TCRdb holds only the in-frame ones, with some missing. The data hold some 34,000 clones, with around 90% observed a single time. Germline CDR1 is SGDLS and CDR2 is YYNGEE. The V and J ends lost 4 bases and 3 bases, in that order; junction bases with no gene match: 22. The CDR3 runs to 19 residues. This sequence was found in an adult with an advanced solid tumor such as melanoma, head and neck, liver or kidney cancer. J is TRBJ2-7 and V is TRBV9; 7 nucleotides line up with TRBD1. This specimen consisted of CD4+ or CD8+ T cells sorted from blood, obtained in a trial of the OX40 agonist ivuxolimab. Here the CDR3 DNA reads TGTGCCAGCAGCCCGACAGACTACGGGACAGCGGATTCCGACTACGAGCAGTACTTC. Translation gives CASSPTDYGTADSDYEQYF.